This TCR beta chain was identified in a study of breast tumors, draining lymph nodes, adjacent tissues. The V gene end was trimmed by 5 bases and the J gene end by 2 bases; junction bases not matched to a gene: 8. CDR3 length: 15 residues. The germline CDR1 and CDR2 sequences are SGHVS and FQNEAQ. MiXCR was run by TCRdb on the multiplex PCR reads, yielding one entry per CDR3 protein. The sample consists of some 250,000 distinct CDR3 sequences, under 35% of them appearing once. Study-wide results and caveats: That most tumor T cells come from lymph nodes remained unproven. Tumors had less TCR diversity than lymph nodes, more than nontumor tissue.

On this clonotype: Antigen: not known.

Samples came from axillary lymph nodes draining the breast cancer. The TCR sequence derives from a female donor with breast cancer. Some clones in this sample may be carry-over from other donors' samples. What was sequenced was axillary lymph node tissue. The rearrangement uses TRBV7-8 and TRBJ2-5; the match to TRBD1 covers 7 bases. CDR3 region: CASSIRQGPQETQYF. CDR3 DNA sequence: TGTGCCAGCAGCATACGACAGGGACCACAAGAGACCCAGTACTTC.